Presented here are 30 T cell receptor beta chains from one specimen sequenced in a study of blood T cell repertoires in COVID-19. Sequenced by immunoSEQ multiplex PCR; TCRdb stores in-frame clones only, minus some. The data contain roughly 240,000 clones, 70% to 90% of them seen just once; the ten biggest clones take up less than 4.5%. The sample consisted of peripheral blood. These receptors all stem from a man between 18 and 29 years old with active or convalescent COVID-19.

The chain has TRBV3-1 (or the pseudogene TRBV3-2) and TRBJ2-5, with D tentatively TRBD2 (6 bases). Germline V gives CDR1 LGHDT, CDR2 YNNKEL (reference sequence). The CDR3 consists of 13 residues. V lost 6 bases, J lost 1 base, and 9 bases lay in between. Here the CDR3 reads CASSRGTQETQYF. CDR3 nucleotides: TGTGCCAGCAGTCGCGGGACCCAAGAGACCCAGTACTTC.

This clone was found once. The CDR3 DNA follows: TGCACCAGCAGCCAAGATTCAACAGACGTATATGGCTACACCTTC. It translates to CTSSQDSTDVYGYTF. The chain recombines TRBV1 with TRBJ1-2; the table names TRBD1, a call not compared with the DNA. TRBV1 is a pseudogene locus. The CDR3 contains 15 residues.

CDR3 in amino acids: CASSLAKGSEKLFF. CDR3 DNA: TGTGCCAGCAGCTTAGCCAAAGGGAGTGAAAAACTGTTTTTT. This chain uses TRBV7-9 with TRBJ1-4; D unclear. The CDR3 sequence is 14 residues long. Between the trimmed V and J ends, which lost 0 bases and 7 bases, there was a span of 9 bases. The germline V gene has CDR1 SEHNR and CDR2 FQNEAQ (reference sequence).

The table lists this clone with a count of one. This chain uses TRBV29-1 with TRBJ2-5; TRBD2 is a possible D gene (5 bases). Germline assignment: CDR1 SQVTM and CDR2 ANQGSEA. This CDR3 has 13 residues. V lost 7 bases and J 5 bases, leaving 17 bases between the germline ends. The CDR3 here is CSARWEIKETQYF. The CDR3 bases are TGCAGCGCCCGGTGGGAGATCAAGGAGACCCAGTACTTC.

This chain joins TRBV6-5 and TRBJ2-1, with TRBD2 matching over 7 bases. CDR3 size: 15 residues. In germline, CDR1 is MNHEY, CDR2 SVGAGI. Trimming cost V 1 base and J 4 bases; bases outside gene matches: 4. CDR3 residues: CASSYLGGVYNEQFF. The CDR3 bases are TGTGCCAGCAGTTACTTGGGGGGGGTATACAATGAGCAGTTCTTC.

This chain joins TRBV28 and TRBJ1-2, with TRBD1 matching 8 bases. J was trimmed by 4 bases and V by 8 bases; bases with no gene match: 9. Germline V CDR1 and CDR2: MDHEN, SYDVKM. This CDR3 has 14 residues. CDR3 loop: CASRRTGNSYGYTF. The CDR3 DNA is TGTGCCAGCCGACGGACAGGGAACAGCTATGGCTACACCTTC.

V gene TRBV24-1 combines with J gene TRBJ2-7; TRBD1 matches 12 bases. The CDR3 covers 15 residues. The V and J ends lost 5 bases and 5 bases, in that order; junction bases with no gene match: 6. From germline, CDR1 is KGHDR and CDR2 SFDVKD. The CDR3 bases are TGTGCCACCAGTGCCTCGGGACAGGGGGCCGACGAGCAGTACTTC. As protein: CATSASGQGADEQYF.

The chain employs TRBV4-1 and TRBJ2-1, with 15 nucleotides matching TRBD2. Trimming cost V 8 bases and J 8 bases; bases outside gene matches: 13. CDR3 size: 17 residues. CDR1 is MGHRA and CDR2 is YSYEKL in the germline V gene. The chain's CDR3 is CASGLAGGPGLRDEQFF. DNA for the CDR3: TGCGCCAGCGGACTAGCGGGGGGGCCCGGGCTGCGTGATGAGCAGTTCTTC.

The chain couples TRBV9 to TRBJ2-3; TRBD2 aligns across 7 bases. Germline CDR1 is SGDLS and CDR2 is YYNGEE. This CDR3 has 16 residues. V was clipped by 0 bases and J by 4 bases; unmatched bases: 8. The CDR3 DNA is TGTGCCAGCAGCGTAGTGGGGCGGGGGTTCGCAGATACGCAGTATTTT. Its protein is CASSVVGRGFADTQYF. The full variable domain, completed using reference TRBV9 and TRBJ2-3, is DSGVTQTPKHLITATGQRVTLRCSPRSGDLSVYWYQQSLDQGLQFLIQYYNGEERAKGNILERFSAQQFPDLHSELNLSSLELGDSALYFCASSVVGRGFADTQYFGPGTRLTVL.

This chain connects TRBV12-3 or TRBV12-4 to TRBJ2-1, with 9 nucleotides matching TRBD2. With V trimmed by 10 bases and J by 7 bases, 8 bases remained unmatched. The CDR3 sequence is 13 residues long. CDR3 DNA sequence: TGTGCCACCGGCCTAGCGGGAATTAATGAGCAGTTCTTC. Translating gives CATGLAGINEQFF.

The chain employs TRBV5-1 and TRBJ2-3, with D possibly being TRBD2 (5 bases). CDR1 is SGHRS and CDR2 is YFSETQ in the germline V gene. The length of the CDR3 is 15 residues. Trimming stripped 0 bases from V and 5 bases from J, with 13 bases between. The CDR3 DNA is TGCGCCAGCAGCTTGGCCCCAGTTGGAGGAGATACGCAGTATTTT. Amino acids: CASSLAPVGGDTQYF.

The chain couples TRBV29-1 to TRBJ1-2; D not resolved. The CDR3 runs to 15 residues. V shed 6 bases and J shed 2 bases, with 19 bases lying between them. Per the germline V gene, CDR1 is SQVTM and CDR2 is ANQGSEA. Here the CDR3 DNA reads TGCAGCGTCGACTCGCAAGCGGACCGCAACTATGGCTACACCTTC. Translation gives CSVDSQADRNYGYTF.

V is TRBV10-3 and J is TRBJ1-1; D remains unclear. Trimming left V 3 bases short and J 1 base short, with 12 bases between. Germline loops: CDR1 ENHRY, CDR2 SYGVKD. The CDR3 is made up of 15 amino acids. The CDR3 here is CAISDSRNGNTEAFF. CDR3 DNA: TGTGCCATCAGTGACTCGCGCAACGGGAACACTGAAGCTTTCTTT.

The sample holds a few counts of this clone. This chain joins TRBV2 and TRBJ1-6, with D tentatively TRBD1 (5 bases). The CDR3 has 14 amino acids. V lost 4 bases and J 10 bases, leaving 14 bases between the germline ends. Looked up from germline, CDR1 is SNHLY and CDR2 is FYNNEI. The CDR3 sequence is CASSAEGMRSPLHF. Written as DNA, the CDR3 is TGTGCCAGCAGTGCGGAGGGGATGCGGTCACCCCTCCACTTT.

The rearrangement uses TRBV27 and TRBJ1-1; D is ambiguous. The CDR3 loop spans 15 amino acids. Germline V gene data show CDR1 as MNHEY and CDR2 as SMNVEV (reference sequence). V lost 2 bases, J lost 0 bases, and 10 bases lay in between. CDR3 coding DNA: TGTGCCAGCAGTTTAGACACACCCATGAACACTGAAGCTTTCTTT. Translation gives CASSLDTPMNTEAFF.

The chain recombines TRBV9 with TRBJ1-4; possibly TRBD1 for D (5 bases). The germline V gene has CDR1 SGDLS and CDR2 YYNGEE. CDR3 length: 13 amino acids. V was cut by 1 base and J by 12 bases, with 13 bases left in between. The CDR3 here is CASSVQGVGELFF. The CDR3 DNA follows: TGTGCCAGCAGCGTACAGGGTGTCGGAGAACTGTTTTTT.

V is TRBV4-1 and J is TRBJ1-2; 11 bases are shared with TRBD1. The CDR3 loop spans 16 amino acids. Germline CDR1 reads MGHRA; CDR2 reads YSYEKL. Germline trimming cut 0 bases from V and 5 bases from J; bases unmatched to any gene: 5. The CDR3 loop is CASSQDLGQGGYGYTF. CDR3 DNA: TGCGCCAGCAGCCAAGATCTGGGACAGGGGGGATATGGCTACACCTTC.

This rearrangement joins TRBV28 to TRBJ1-5; D unresolved. CDR1 MDHEN and CDR2 SYDVKM come from the germline V gene. The ends were cut back, 5 bases at V and 3 bases at J, with 2 bases in the middle. This CDR3 contains 11 residues. The CDR3: CASSHNQPQHF. The CDR3 DNA is TGTGCCAGCAGTCACAATCAGCCCCAGCATTTT.

This clone appeared a single time. The genes are TRBV6-1 and TRBJ1-5; 12 nucleotides match TRBD1. The V gene's germline CDR1 is MNHNS and CDR2 SASEGT. Unmatched junction bases numbered 5, after V lost 3 bases and J lost 5 bases. The CDR3 length is 16 residues. This CDR3 is CASSDLGTGGYQPQHF. The CDR3 bases are TGTGCCAGCAGTGATTTGGGGACAGGGGGCTATCAGCCCCAGCATTTT.

This chain uses TRBV27 with TRBJ2-5; D uncertain. The V gene lost 0 bases and the J gene lost 1 base, with 9 bases spanning the gap. The V gene's germline CDR1 is MNHEY and CDR2 SMNVEV (reference sequence). The CDR3 is 15 amino acids. CDR3 protein: CASSLSSRSQETQYF. The CDR3 coding sequence is TGTGCCAGCAGTTTATCTTCTCGGTCCCAAGAGACCCAGTACTTC.

This clone was observed a handful of times. The chain recombines TRBV2 with TRBJ2-3, with TRBD1 identical over 8 bases. Germline lookup yields CDR1 SNHLY and CDR2 FYNNEI. The V and J ends lost 8 bases and 11 bases, in that order; junction bases with no gene match: 6. This CDR3 spans 11 amino acids. CDR3 loop: CASGPGQVQYF. The CDR3 DNA sequence: TGTGCCAGCGGACCGGGACAGGTGCAGTATTTT.

The rearrangement joins TRBV7-6 to TRBJ1-4, with 11 bases lining up with TRBD1. Germline V gene lookup returns CDR1 SGHVS and CDR2 FNYEAQ. CDR3 size: 14 residues. V lost 3 bases and J lost 11; bases outside the gene matches: 5. The CDR3 sequence: CASSLGTGGSKLFF. The CDR3 DNA reads TGTGCCAGCAGCTTGGGGACAGGGGGGTCGAAACTGTTTTTT.

This clone was observed a single time. CDR3 region: CASSPADGSSYNEQFF. CDR3 DNA: TGTGCCAGCAGCCCAGCAGACGGGAGCTCCTACAATGAGCAGTTCTTC. The V gene is TRBV11-2, the J gene TRBJ2-1; a weak D match, TRBD2 (6 bases). Trimming stripped 5 bases from V and 0 bases from J, with 14 bases between. The V gene's germline CDR1 is SGHAT and CDR2 FQNNGV. The CDR3 loop spans 16 amino acids. The variable domain in full, completed from reference TRBV11-2 and TRBJ2-1, reads EAGVAQSPRYKIIEKRQSVAFWCNPISGHATLYWYQQILGQGPKLLIQFQNNGVVDDSQLPKDRFSAERLKGVDSTLKIQPAKLEDSAVYLCASSPADGSSYNEQFFGPGTRLTVL.

This chain connects TRBV24-1 to TRBJ1-5; D remains ambiguous. Germline CDR1 reads KGHDR; CDR2 reads SFDVKD. CDR3 length equals 12 residues. V lost 2 bases and J 9 bases, leaving 7 bases between the germline ends. CDR3 DNA sequence: TGTGCCACCAGTGATTCTCTCTCGCCCCAGCATTTT. Encoded protein: CATSDSLSPQHF.

This rearrangement joins TRBV6-6 to TRBJ1-3, with 7 bases fitting TRBD1. The J segment lost 0 bases and the V segment lost 5 bases, leaving 4 bases of the junction unmatched. The CDR3 covers 15 residues. CDR1 is MNHNY, CDR2 SVGAGI, per germline (reference sequence). The CDR3 here is CASSRGQLSGNTIYF. For the CDR3, the DNA is TGTGCCAGCAGTCGGGGACAGCTCTCTGGAAACACCATATATTTT.

The rearrangement links TRBV5-1 to TRBJ2-7; 7 nucleotides agree with TRBD2. The CDR3 is 13 amino acids. Trimming removed 5 bases from V and 2 bases from J; junction bases left unmatched: 4. The germline gives CDR1 SGHRS, CDR2 YFSETQ. The CDR3 is CASRIGTTYEQYF. The CDR3 bases are TGCGCCAGCAGGATCGGGACTACCTACGAGCAGTACTTC.

J is TRBJ1-2 and V is TRBV29-1; D is perhaps TRBD1 (5 bases). CDR1 SQVTM and CDR2 ANQGSEA come from the germline V gene. The germline V and J ends were trimmed by 4 bases and 13 bases, with 16 bases remaining between them. The CDR3 runs to 11 residues. CDR3 region: CSVGGGWGLTF. As DNA, the CDR3 is TGCAGCGTTGGTGGAGGGTGGGGACTCACCTTC. Based on the CDR3 plus reference TRBV29-1 and TRBJ1-2, the full variable domain is SAVISQKPSRDICQRGTSLTIQCQVDSQVTMMFWYRQQPGQSLTLIATANQGSEATYESGFVIDKFPISRPNLTFSTLTVSNMSPEDSSIYLCSVGGGWGLTFGSGTRLTVV.

The DNA of the CDR3 is TGCAGCGTTGAATTGGTGGTAGCTGGGACCCAGTACTTC. Translated: CSVELVVAGTQYF. The V call is TRBV29-1, the J call TRBJ2-5; D unclear. Per germline, CDR1 SQVTM and CDR2 ANQGSEA. The CDR3 is 13 amino acids. The ends were cut back, 2 bases at V and 7 bases at J, with 14 bases in the middle.

The V and J genes are TRBV12-3 or TRBV12-4 and TRBJ2-7; tentatively, D is TRBD2 (6 bases). Trimming took 0 bases from V and 7 from J, leaving 10 bases between them. The CDR3 covers 13 residues. The CDR3: CASSLAPLAEQYF. The DNA of the CDR3 is TGTGCCAGCAGTTTAGCGCCTCTAGCGGAGCAGTACTTC.

A few counts support this clone. The genes are TRBV2 and TRBJ2-7; 8 nucleotides agree with TRBD1. V was pared by 8 bases and J by 6 bases, with 9 bases of the junction left unmatched. The germline V gene encodes CDR1 SNHLY and CDR2 FYNNEI. The CDR3 extends over 13 amino acids. Written as DNA, the CDR3 is TGTGCCAGCCATTCCGGGACAGGTTCCGAGCAGTACTTC. Translation: CASHSGTGSEQYF.